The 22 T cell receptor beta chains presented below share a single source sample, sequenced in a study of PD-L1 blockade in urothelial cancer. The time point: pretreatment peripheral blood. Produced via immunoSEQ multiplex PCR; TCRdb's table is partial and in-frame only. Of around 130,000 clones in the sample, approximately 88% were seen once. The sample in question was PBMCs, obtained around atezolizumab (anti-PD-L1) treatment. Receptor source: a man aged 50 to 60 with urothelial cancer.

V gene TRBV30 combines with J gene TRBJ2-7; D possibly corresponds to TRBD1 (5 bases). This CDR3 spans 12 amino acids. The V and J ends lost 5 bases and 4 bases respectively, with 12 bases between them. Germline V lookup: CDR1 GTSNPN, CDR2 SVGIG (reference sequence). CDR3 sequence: CAWGRTTYEQYF. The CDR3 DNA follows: TGTGCCTGGGGCAGGACAACATACGAGCAGTACTTC.

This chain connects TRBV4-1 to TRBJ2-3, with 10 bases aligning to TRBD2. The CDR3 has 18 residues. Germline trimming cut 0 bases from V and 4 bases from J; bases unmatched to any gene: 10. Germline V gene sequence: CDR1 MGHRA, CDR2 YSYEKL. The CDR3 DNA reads TGCGCCAGCAGCCAAGATCGGGCTAGCGGGAGAGGACCAGATACGCAGTATTTT. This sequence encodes CASSQDRASGRGPDTQYF.

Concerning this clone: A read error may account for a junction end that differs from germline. CDR3 sequence (DNA): TGTGCTAGCAGCCGAACTAGCGGGCCTAGCACAGATACGCAGTATTTT. Amino acids: CASSRTSGPSTDTQYF. The chain joins TRBV7-7 to TRBJ2-3; TRBD2 aligns across 9 bases. CDR3 length: 16 amino acids. CDR1 is SSHAT, CDR2 FNYEAQ, per germline (reference sequence).

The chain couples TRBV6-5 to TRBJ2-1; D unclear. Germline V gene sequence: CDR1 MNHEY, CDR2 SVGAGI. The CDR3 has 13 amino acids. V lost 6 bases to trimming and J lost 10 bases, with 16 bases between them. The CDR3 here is CASRPTYVGEQFF. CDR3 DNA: TGTGCCAGCAGACCTACCTATGTCGGGGAGCAGTTCTTC.

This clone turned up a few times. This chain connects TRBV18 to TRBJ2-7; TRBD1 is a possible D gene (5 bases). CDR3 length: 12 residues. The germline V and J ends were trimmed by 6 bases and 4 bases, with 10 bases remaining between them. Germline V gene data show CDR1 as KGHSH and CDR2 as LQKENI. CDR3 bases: TGTGCCAGCTCGGAACAGGAGTACGAGCAGTACTTC. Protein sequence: CASSEQEYEQYF.

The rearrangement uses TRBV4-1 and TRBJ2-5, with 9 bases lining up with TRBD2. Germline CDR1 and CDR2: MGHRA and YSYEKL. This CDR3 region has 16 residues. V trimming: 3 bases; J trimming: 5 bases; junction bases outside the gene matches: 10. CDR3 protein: CASSQGTSKLTETQYF. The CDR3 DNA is TGCGCCAGCAGCCAGGGGACTAGCAAACTTACGGAGACCCAGTACTTC.

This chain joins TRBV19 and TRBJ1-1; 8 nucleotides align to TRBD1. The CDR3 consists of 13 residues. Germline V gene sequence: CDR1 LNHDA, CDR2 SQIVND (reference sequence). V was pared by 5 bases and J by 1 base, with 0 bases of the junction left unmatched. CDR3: CASSDRGNTEAFF. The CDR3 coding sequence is TGTGCCAGTAGTGACAGGGGGAACACTGAAGCTTTCTTT.

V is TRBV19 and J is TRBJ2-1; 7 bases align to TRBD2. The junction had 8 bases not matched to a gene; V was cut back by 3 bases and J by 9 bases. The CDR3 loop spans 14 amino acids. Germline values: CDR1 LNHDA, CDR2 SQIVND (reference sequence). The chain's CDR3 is CASSIVGRVGEQFF. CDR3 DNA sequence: TGTGCCAGTAGTATCGTGGGGAGGGTCGGTGAGCAGTTCTTC.

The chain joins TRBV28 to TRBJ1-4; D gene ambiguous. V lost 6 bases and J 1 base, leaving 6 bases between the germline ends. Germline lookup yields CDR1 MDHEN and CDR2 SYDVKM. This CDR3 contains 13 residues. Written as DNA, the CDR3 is TGTGCCAGCAGAAGCCGAACTAATGAAAAACTGTTTTTT. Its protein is CASRSRTNEKLFF.

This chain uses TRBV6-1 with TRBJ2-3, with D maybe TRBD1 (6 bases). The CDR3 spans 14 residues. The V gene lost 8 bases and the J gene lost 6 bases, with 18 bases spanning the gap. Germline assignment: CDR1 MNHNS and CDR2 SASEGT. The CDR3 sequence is CASRVKGGSDTQYF. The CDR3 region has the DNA TGTGCCAGCCGAGTTAAAGGGGGATCGGATACGCAGTATTTT.

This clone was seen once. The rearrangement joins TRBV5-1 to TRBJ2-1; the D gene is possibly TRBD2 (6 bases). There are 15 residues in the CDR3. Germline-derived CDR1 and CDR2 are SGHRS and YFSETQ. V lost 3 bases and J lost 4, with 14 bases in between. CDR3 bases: TGCGCCAGCAGCTGGGGGGTCGGCCTTTACAATGAGCAGTTCTTC. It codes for CASSWGVGLYNEQFF.

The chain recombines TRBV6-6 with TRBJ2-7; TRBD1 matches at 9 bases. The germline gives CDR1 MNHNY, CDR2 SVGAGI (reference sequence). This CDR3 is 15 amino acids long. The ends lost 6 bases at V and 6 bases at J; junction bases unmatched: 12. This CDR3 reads CASSRQDRGRSEQYF. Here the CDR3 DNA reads TGTGCCAGCAGCCGACAAGACAGGGGGAGAAGCGAGCAGTACTTC.

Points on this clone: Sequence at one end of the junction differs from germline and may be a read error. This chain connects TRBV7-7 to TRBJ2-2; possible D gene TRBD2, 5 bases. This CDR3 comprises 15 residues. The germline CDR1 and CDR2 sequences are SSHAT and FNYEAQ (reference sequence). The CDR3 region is CASSLGREGTGELFF. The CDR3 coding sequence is TGTGCTAGCAGCTTAGGTCGGGAAGGCACCGGGGAGCTGTTTTTT.

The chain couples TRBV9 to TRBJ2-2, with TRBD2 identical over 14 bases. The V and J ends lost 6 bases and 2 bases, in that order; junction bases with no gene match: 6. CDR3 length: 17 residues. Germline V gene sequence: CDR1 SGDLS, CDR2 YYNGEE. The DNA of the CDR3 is TGTGCCAGCACCTCCGGGACTAGCGGGGGAAACACCGGGGAGCTGTTTTTT. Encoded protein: CASTSGTSGGNTGELFF.

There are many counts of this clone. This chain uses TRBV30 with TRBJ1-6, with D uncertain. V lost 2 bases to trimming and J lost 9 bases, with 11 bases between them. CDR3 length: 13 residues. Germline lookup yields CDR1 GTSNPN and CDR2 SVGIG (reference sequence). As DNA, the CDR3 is TGTGCCTGGAGTCTCGCTATCCGTTCACCCCTCCACTTT. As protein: CAWSLAIRSPLHF. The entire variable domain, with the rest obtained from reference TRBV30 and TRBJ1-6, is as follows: SQTIHQWPATLVQPVGSPLSLECTVEGTSNPNLYWYRQAAGRGLQLLFYSVGIGQISSEVPQNLSASRPQDRQFILSSKKLLLSDSGFYLCAWSLAIRSPLHFGNGTRLTVT.

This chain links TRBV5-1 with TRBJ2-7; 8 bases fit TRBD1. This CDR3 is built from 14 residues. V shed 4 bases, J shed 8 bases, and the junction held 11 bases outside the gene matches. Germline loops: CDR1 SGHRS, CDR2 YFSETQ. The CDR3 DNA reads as TGCGCCAGCAGCGCGGACAGGGCCGATAGAAAGCAGTACTTC. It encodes CASSADRADRKQYF.

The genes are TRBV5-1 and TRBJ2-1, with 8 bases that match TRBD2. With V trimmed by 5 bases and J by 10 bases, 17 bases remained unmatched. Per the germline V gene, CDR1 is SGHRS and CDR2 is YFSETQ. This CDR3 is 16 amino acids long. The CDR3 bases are TGCGCCAGCAGTCCCCCGGAAGCGGGAGTATGGGGGGAGCAGTTCTTC. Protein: CASSPPEAGVWGEQFF.

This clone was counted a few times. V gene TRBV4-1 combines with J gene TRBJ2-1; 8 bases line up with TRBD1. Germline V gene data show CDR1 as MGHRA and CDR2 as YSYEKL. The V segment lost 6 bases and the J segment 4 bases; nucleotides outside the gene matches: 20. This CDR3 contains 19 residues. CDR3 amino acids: CASRRTTGTGLPNYNEQFF. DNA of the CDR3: TGCGCCAGCAGGCGGACTACCGGGACAGGACTCCCCAATTACAATGAGCAGTTCTTC.

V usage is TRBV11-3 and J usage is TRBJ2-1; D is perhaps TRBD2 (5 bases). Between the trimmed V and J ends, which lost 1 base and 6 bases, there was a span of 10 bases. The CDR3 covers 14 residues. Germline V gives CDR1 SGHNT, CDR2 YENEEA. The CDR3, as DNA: TGTGCCAGCAGCTTAGTTAGTGGGAGCAATGAGCAGTTCTTC. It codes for CASSLVSGSNEQFF.

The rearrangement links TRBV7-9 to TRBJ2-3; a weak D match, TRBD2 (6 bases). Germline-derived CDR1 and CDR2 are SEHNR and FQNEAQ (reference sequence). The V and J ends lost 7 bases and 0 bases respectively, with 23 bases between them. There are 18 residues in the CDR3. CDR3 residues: CASTLGSSGGHSTDTQYF. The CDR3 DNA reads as TGTGCCAGCACCCTGGGGAGTAGCGGAGGGCATAGCACAGATACGCAGTATTTT.

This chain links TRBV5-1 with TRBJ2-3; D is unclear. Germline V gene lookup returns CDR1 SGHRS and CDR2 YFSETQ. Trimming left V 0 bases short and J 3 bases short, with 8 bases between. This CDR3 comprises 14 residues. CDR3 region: CASSLALPTDTQYF. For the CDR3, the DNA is TGCGCCAGCAGCTTGGCCCTACCTACAGATACGCAGTATTTT.

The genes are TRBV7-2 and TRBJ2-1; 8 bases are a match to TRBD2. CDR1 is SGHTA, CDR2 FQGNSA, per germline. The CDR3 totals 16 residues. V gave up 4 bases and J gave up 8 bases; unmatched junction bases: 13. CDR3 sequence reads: CASSSNSGMGRYEQFF. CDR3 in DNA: TGTGCCAGCAGCTCGAATAGCGGGATGGGGCGTTATGAGCAGTTCTTC.